These T cell receptor beta chains were read from a single sample in a study of blood T cell repertoires in COVID-19. The data were produced by immunoSEQ multiplex PCR, yet TCRdb's version contains in-frame clones alone and is incomplete. The sample carries some 380,000 clones, roughly 89% recorded once. What was sequenced was peripheral blood. The source of these receptors is a man younger than 35 with active or convalescent COVID-19. Each CDR3 is given with its conserved first and last residue. D genes are given only for firm matches.

J | D | V | CDR3 | DNA
TRBJ2-1 | - | TRBV3-1/TRBV3-2 | CASSQVQAASYNEQFF | TGTGCCAGCAGCCAAGTGCAAGCGGCCTCCTACAATGAGCAGTTCTTC
TRBJ1-6 | - | TRBV4-1 | CASSQGQPLGSPLHF | TGCGCCAGCAGCCAAGGACAGCCCCTTGGGTCACCCCTCCACTTT
TRBJ1-3 | - | TRBV28 | CASSPGTRMDTIYF | TGTGCCAGCAGTCCCGGGACAAGGATGGACACCATATATTTT
TRBJ2-7 | TRBD1 | TRBV19 | CASSWDRAYEQYF | TGTGCCAGTAGCTGGGACAGGGCCTACGAGCAGTACTTC
TRBJ2-1 | - | TRBV6-2/TRBV6-3 | CASSTGMGNEQFF | TGTGCCAGCAGTACAGGGATGGGCAATGAGCAGTTCTTC
TRBJ1-1 | TRBD1 | TRBV28 | CASSYETGGNTEAFF | TGTGCCAGCAGTTACGAAACAGGGGGGAACACTGAAGCTTTCTTT
TRBJ1-1 | TRBD1 | TRBV18 | CASSPPSTDRGEAAFF | TGTGCCAGCTCACCACCATCTACCGACAGGGGCGAGGCAGCTTTCTTT
TRBJ2-4 | - | TRBV2 | CASKDGTKGRSIAKNIQYF | TGTGCCAGCAAGGATGGGACAAAGGGAAGGTCCATAGCCAAAAACATTCAGTACTTC
TRBJ2-5 | TRBD2 | TRBV6-6 | CASTLGGGETQYF | TGTGCCAGCACCCTAGGCGGGGGAGAGACCCAGTACTTC
TRBJ1-2 | - | TRBV24-1 | CATTGEEDGYTF | TGTGCCACCACTGGGGAGGAGGATGGCTACACCTTC
TRBJ2-3 | - | TRBV6-2/TRBV6-3 | CASSGRTLLYTQYF | TGTGCCAGCAGCGGGCGCACCCTTTTATATACGCAGTATTTT
TRBJ1-4 | TRBD1 | TRBV2 | CASQDRGREKLFF | TGTGCCAGCCAAGACAGGGGGCGCGAAAAACTGTTTTTT
TRBJ1-5 | - | TRBV7-2 | CASSQVAVYSNQPQHF | TGTGCCAGCAGCCAGGTGGCAGTTTATAGCAATCAGCCCCAGCATTTT
TRBJ2-3 | TRBD1 | TRBV13 | CASSRGTGLSTDTQYF | TGTGCCAGCAGCAGGGGGACAGGCCTAAGCACAGATACGCAGTATTTT